This TCR beta chain was identified in a study of T-cell reconstitution after alpha-beta-depleted transplantation in children. Unique molecular identifiers were used to barcode this TCRbeta library. TCRdb fed the PCR reads into MiXCR, producing one record per CDR3 protein. The top ten hold 4.8% of the sample, which has approximately 270,000 distinct CDR3 sequences, 20% to 30% seen once. V dropped 0 bases and J dropped 3 bases, with 13 bases sitting between them. The CDR3 loop spans 15 amino acids. Germline V gives CDR1 SGHKS, CDR2 YYEKEE (reference sequence). The clonotype was recovered from a female patient aged 2-9 years who had a stem cell transplant for congenital amegakaryocytic thrombocytopenia, so the T cells may come from the graft donor. The rearrangement links TRBV5-5 to TRBJ2-7; no reliable D call. Here the sequenced sample was PBMCs, mostly from graft donor cells, taken 360 days after TCRalphabeta/CD19-depleted stem cell transplant. The CDR3 DNA follows: TGTGCCAGCAGCTTGGAACCAGCAGACGACTACGAGCAGTACTTC. This gives the protein CASSLEPADDYEQYF.